This TCR beta chain is drawn from a study of blood T cells in healthy people across ages. Study at large: About one barcoded beta molecule per two T cells came from capture by template switching. The study, taken as a whole, reports: TCR beta diversity tracked closely with naive T cell percentage.

Concerning this clonotype itself: Its antigen remains unknown.

CDR1 is MDHEN, CDR2 SYDVKM, per germline. The CDR3 totals 16 residues. The V and J ends lost 3 bases and 2 bases, in that order; junction bases with no gene match: 6. The total RNA that was extracted per sample amounted to at least 5.5 micrograms. PCR was performed a second time for roughly 7 to 11 cycles using a sample-barcoded 5' primer and a J-beta primer mix. MiXCR was run by TCRdb on the 5' RACE reads, yielding one entry per CDR3 protein. The top ten hold over 20% of the sample, which has almost 1 million distinct CDR3 sequences, about 53% seen once. The sample comprised blood. This TCR was recovered from a woman aged 60-70 years in good health. This sequence joins TRBV28 and TRBJ2-2; 7 bases agree with TRBD2. CDR3: CASSFDQRGNTGELFF. DNA of the CDR3: TGTGCCAGCAGTTTCGACCAGCGGGGAAACACCGGGGAGCTGTTTTTT.